These 19 T cell receptor beta chains originate from one sample sequenced in a study of T cells after yellow fever vaccination. One entry per CDR3 protein, called by TCRdb with MiXCR from the 5' RACE reads. The sample shows 40,000 to 50,000 distinct CDR3 sequences, approximately 6.3% of them seen only once. Specimen: CD8+ T cells not binding an NS4B(214-222) dextramer, sorted from PBMCs, collected 45 days after the yellow fever booster vaccination. The receptors come from a young man who received the YFV17D yellow fever vaccine.

Many counts were recorded for this clonotype. This sequence joins TRBV20-1 and TRBJ2-7, with D perhaps TRBD1 (7 bases). V was shortened by 0 bases and J by 3 bases, with 15 bases between the two germline ends. The CDR3 extends over 15 amino acids. Looked up from germline, CDR1 is DFQATT and CDR2 is SNEGSKA (reference sequence). The DNA of the CDR3 is TGCAGTGCTAGAGACTCGATGCGGGACAGCTACGAGCAGTACTTC. Its translation is CSARDSMRDSYEQYF.

The rearrangement uses TRBV7-6 and TRBJ2-5; D gene uncertain. Germline CDR1 is SGHVS and CDR2 is FNYEAQ. The V and J ends lost 3 bases and 1 base respectively, with 9 bases between them. This CDR3 contains 14 residues. The CDR3 loop is CASSLNQPQETQYF. The CDR3 DNA reads TGTGCCAGCAGCTTGAACCAGCCCCAAGAGACCCAGTACTTC.

Notes on this clonotype: A single base separates this from a much larger clone, so it may be a read error. The missing conserved phenylalanine or tryptophan at the end of this CDR3 makes a read error likely. V is TRBV28 and J is TRBJ2-5; 9 bases align to TRBD1. This CDR3 spans 18 amino acids. The germline CDR1 and CDR2 sequences are MDHEN and SYDVKM. V lost 5 bases and J lost 4; bases outside the gene matches: 17. The CDR3: CASSLTRPPDRGRETQYL. Written as DNA, the CDR3 is TGTGCCAGCAGTCTTACCCGCCCCCCGGACAGGGGACGAGAGACCCAGTACTTA.

This clonotype was counted many times. The genes are TRBV29-1 and TRBJ2-3, with D possibly matching TRBD2 (5 bases). Germline CDR1 reads SQVTM; CDR2 reads ANQGSEA. V was cut by 5 bases and J by 4 bases, with 13 bases left in between. The CDR3 length is 13 residues. The CDR3 DNA reads TGCAGCGTTTACGGACTTCCTTCAGATACGCAGTATTTT. Translation gives CSVYGLPSDTQYF.

This clonotype has a count of ten or more. The J gene is TRBJ2-3, the V gene TRBV7-9, with TRBD2 identical over 10 bases. Germline lookup yields CDR1 SEHNR and CDR2 FQNEAQ (reference sequence). This CDR3 is built from 16 residues. After removal of 5 bases from V and 2 bases from J, the junction contained 7 bases not matched to a gene. CDR3 amino acids: CASSKSSGRTTDTQYF. Written as DNA, the CDR3 is TGTGCCAGCAGCAAAAGTAGCGGGAGGACCACAGATACGCAGTATTTT.

This clonotype was observed at least ten times. The chain couples TRBV6-5 to TRBJ2-7; perhaps TRBD1 as D (6 bases). This CDR3 is built from 15 residues. Germline values: CDR1 MNHEY, CDR2 SVGAGI. The V and J ends lost 4 bases and 0 bases respectively, with 13 bases between them. CDR3 loop: CASSFPVGASYEQYF. In nucleotides, the CDR3 is TGTGCCAGCAGTTTTCCGGTGGGGGCCTCCTACGAGCAGTACTTC.

For the CDR3, the DNA is TGTACCTGCAGTTTCCGGACAGGGGCCGTCGTGGGAGAACCCTACGAGCAGTACTTC. Translation gives CTCSFRTGAVVGEPYEQYF. The chain carries TRBV3-1 and TRBJ2-7; 9 bases agree with TRBD1. The CDR3 contains 19 residues. Germline V CDR1 and CDR2: LGHDT, YNNKEL (reference sequence).

This clonotype was observed at least ten times. The rearrangement joins TRBV12-3 or TRBV12-4 to TRBJ2-2; possibly TRBD1 or TRBD2 for D (7 bases each). CDR3 length: 15 amino acids. The germline V and J ends were trimmed by 5 bases and 6 bases, with 16 bases remaining between them. The CDR3 loop is CASSPQGGGAGELFF. The CDR3 DNA reads TGTGCCAGCAGTCCCCAGGGGGGAGGGGCCGGGGAGCTGTTTTTT.

This rearrangement joins TRBV9 to TRBJ2-3; TRBD2 matches 8 bases. Germline lookup yields CDR1 SGDLS and CDR2 YYNGEE. With 0 bases clipped from V and 0 bases from J, the junction kept 3 bases outside the gene matches. The CDR3 is made up of 16 amino acids. CDR3 nucleotide sequence: TGTGCCAGCAGCGTAGGAGAGCGGGAGAGCACAGATACGCAGTATTTT. This translates into CASSVGERESTDTQYF.

This clonotype was seen many times. The chain links TRBV29-1 to TRBJ1-2, with D hard to call. Trimming shortened V by 4 bases and J by 4 bases, and 10 bases separated the two germline ends. The V gene's germline CDR1 is SQVTM and CDR2 ANQGSEA. This CDR3 has 12 residues. CDR3 loop: CSVAGLPYGYTF. The CDR3 DNA reads TGCAGCGTTGCTGGGCTCCCCTATGGCTACACCTTC. Based on the CDR3 plus reference TRBV29-1 and TRBJ1-2, the full variable domain is SAVISQKPSRDICQRGTSLTIQCQVDSQVTMMFWYRQQPGQSLTLIATANQGSEATYESGFVIDKFPISRPNLTFSTLTVSNMSPEDSSIYLCSVAGLPYGYTFGSGTRLTVV.

In its sample, this clonotype was seen many times. The rearrangement uses TRBV2 and TRBJ2-1, with a weak D call TRBD2 (7 bases). The V gene's germline CDR1 is SNHLY and CDR2 FYNNEI. With 8 bases removed from V and 8 bases from J, the gap between germline ends came to 31 bases. CDR3 size: 18 residues. CDR3 in amino acids: CASEASGGVLPFGYEQFF. DNA for the CDR3: TGTGCCAGCGAGGCTTCGGGGGGCGTCCTACCATTCGGGTATGAGCAGTTCTTC.

This clonotype was seen ten or more times. V is TRBV14 and J is TRBJ2-7, with D maybe TRBD1 (6 bases). V gave up 2 bases and J gave up 3 bases, with 17 bases separating them. The CDR3 loop spans 16 amino acids. Germline loops: CDR1 SGHDN, CDR2 FVKESK. CDR3 nucleotide sequence: TGTGCCAGCAGCCAATCTCTCAGAGGACAGATCTACGAGCAGTACTTC. Translating gives CASSQSLRGQIYEQYF.

This clonotype showed up many times. This chain joins TRBV4-3 and TRBJ2-7; D is possibly TRBD2 (6 bases). Germline CDR1 reads LGHNA; CDR2 reads YSLEER. Deletions cut 0 bases from V and 2 bases from J, with 11 bases between. The CDR3 has 15 residues. This chain's CDR3 is CASSQDGDLAYEQYF. Written as DNA, the CDR3 is TGCGCCAGCAGCCAAGACGGGGACTTAGCCTACGAGCAGTACTTC.

This clonotype was picked up many times. This chain connects TRBV12-3 or TRBV12-4 to TRBJ2-7; TRBD2 agrees at 10 bases. The CDR3 runs 15 residues. The trim removed 3 bases at V and 0 bases at J, leaving 2 bases unmatched. The CDR3 sequence is CASSFWTSGSYEQYF. The CDR3 DNA is TGTGCCAGCAGTTTTTGGACTAGCGGCTCCTACGAGCAGTACTTC.

This clonotype was detected a few times. The chain uses TRBV20-1 and TRBJ2-7; either TRBD1 or TRBD2 may fit D (5 bases each). Trimming cost V 3 bases and J 4 bases, with 13 bases left between them. Germline V gene sequence: CDR1 DFQATT, CDR2 SNEGSKA (reference sequence). The CDR3 extends over 13 amino acids. CDR3 in amino acids: CSASGDEPYEQYF. The CDR3 bases are TGCAGTGCTAGTGGGGACGAACCTTACGAGCAGTACTTC.

This clonotype was seen ten or more times. The chain recombines TRBV19 with TRBJ2-2; D is possibly TRBD1 (6 bases). This CDR3 has 14 amino acids. Germline CDR1 LNHDA, CDR2 SQIVND (reference sequence). V was trimmed by 3 bases and J by 5 bases, leaving 10 bases between them. The chain's CDR3 is CASSMGQWTGELFF. The CDR3 coding sequence is TGTGCCAGTAGTATGGGACAATGGACCGGGGAGCTGTTTTTT.

The chain is built from TRBV7-8 and TRBJ2-1, with D uncertain. This CDR3 is 16 amino acids long. Trimming shortened V by 4 bases and J by 4 bases, and 17 bases separated the two germline ends. Germline V gene sequence: CDR1 SGHVS, CDR2 FQNEAQ. The CDR3 sequence is CASSSLREINYNEQFF. The CDR3 DNA follows: TGTGCCAGCAGCTCCCTCAGAGAAATTAATTACAATGAGCAGTTCTTC.

About this clonotype itself: At one boundary the junction diverges from the germline segment, which might be a read error. This chain uses TRBV7-7 with TRBJ2-1; weak D call: TRBD2 (6 bases). This CDR3 region has 15 residues. Germline V gene lookup returns CDR1 SSHAT and CDR2 FNYEAQ (reference sequence). As DNA, the CDR3 is TGTGCTAGCAGCCCATCGAGCGGGCCCTACAATGAGCAGTTCTTC. Translation: CASSPSSGPYNEQFF.

The sample holds many counts of this clonotype. The rearrangement links TRBV6-5 to TRBJ2-5, with 7 bases matching TRBD1. The junction had 5 bases not matched to a gene; V was cut back by 5 bases and J by 2 bases. Germline V gene lookup returns CDR1 MNHEY and CDR2 SVGAGI. The CDR3 totals 14 residues. The CDR3 DNA reads as TGTGCCAGCAGTCCGACAGGGAGACAAGAGACCCAGTACTTC. This codes for CASSPTGRQETQYF.